This T cell receptor (beta chain) was observed in a study of Tregs in tolerant kidney transplant recipients. Some clones are missing from TCRdb's copy, which holds only in-frame ones; the method was immunoSEQ multiplex PCR. The sample holds tens of thousands of clones, about four fifths seen once. The CDR3 loop spans 11 amino acids. Germline CDR1 and CDR2: ENHRY and SYGVKD. The ends were cut back, 8 bases at V and 4 bases at J, with 8 bases in the middle. The V gene is TRBV10-3, the J gene TRBJ2-5; D possibly corresponds to TRBD1 (5 bases). This clonotype was obtained from a human donor in good health. Sample: CD4+ T cells from blood. The chain's CDR3 is CAIGTGETQYF. The CDR3 DNA reads TGTGCCATCGGTACAGGAGAGACCCAGTACTTC.